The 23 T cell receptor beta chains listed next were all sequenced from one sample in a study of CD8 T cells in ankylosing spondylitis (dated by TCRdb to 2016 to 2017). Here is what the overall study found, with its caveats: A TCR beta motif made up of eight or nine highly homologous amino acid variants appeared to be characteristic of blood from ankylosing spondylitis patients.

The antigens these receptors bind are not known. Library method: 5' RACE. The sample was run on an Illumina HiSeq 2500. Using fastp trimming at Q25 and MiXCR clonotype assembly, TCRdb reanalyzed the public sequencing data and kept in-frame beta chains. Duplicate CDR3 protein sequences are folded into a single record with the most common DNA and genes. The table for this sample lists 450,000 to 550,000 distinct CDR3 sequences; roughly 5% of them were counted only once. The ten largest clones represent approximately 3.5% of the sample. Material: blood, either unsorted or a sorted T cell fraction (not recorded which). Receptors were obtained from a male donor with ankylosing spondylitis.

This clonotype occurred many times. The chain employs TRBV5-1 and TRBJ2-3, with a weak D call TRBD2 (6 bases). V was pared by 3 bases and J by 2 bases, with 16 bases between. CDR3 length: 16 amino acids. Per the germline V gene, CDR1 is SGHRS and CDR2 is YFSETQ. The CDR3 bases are TGCGCCAGCAGCTCCCGAGGAGCGGGCTTCACAGATACGCAGTATTTT. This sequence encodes CASSSRGAGFTDTQYF.

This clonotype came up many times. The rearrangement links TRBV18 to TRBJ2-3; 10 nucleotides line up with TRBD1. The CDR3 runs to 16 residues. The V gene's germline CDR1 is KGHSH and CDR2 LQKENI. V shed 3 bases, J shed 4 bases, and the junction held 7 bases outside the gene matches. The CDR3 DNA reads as TGTGCCAGCTCACCCACCGGGACAGGGGAACCAGATACGCAGTATTTT. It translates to CASSPTGTGEPDTQYF.

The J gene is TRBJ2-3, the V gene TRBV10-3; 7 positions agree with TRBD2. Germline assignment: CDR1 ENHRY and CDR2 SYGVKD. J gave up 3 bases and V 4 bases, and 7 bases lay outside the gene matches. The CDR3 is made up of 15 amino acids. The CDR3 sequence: CAISADGTTTDTQYF. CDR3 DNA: TGTGCCATCAGTGCGGATGGGACTACGACAGATACGCAGTATTTT.

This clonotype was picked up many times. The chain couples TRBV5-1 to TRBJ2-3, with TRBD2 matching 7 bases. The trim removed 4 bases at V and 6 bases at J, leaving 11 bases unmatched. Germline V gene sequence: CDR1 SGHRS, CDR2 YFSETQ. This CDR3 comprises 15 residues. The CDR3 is CASSPGAAGWDTQYF. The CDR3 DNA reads TGCGCCAGCAGCCCCGGGGCAGCGGGGTGGGATACGCAGTATTTT.

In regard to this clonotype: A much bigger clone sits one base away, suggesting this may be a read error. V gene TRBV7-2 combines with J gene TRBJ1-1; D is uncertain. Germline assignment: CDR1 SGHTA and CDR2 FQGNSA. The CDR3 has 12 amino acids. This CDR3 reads CASSLWVSDAFF. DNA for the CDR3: TGTGCCAGCAGCTTATGGGTTTCTGACGCTTTCTTT.

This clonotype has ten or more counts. CDR3 nucleotides: TGTGCCAGCAGCTTAATTTCAGGTGGCAATCAGCCCCAGCATTTT. Translating it yields CASSLISGGNQPQHF. This rearrangement joins TRBV7-2 to TRBJ1-5, with no clear D. Germline CDR1 is SGHTA and CDR2 is FQGNSA. This CDR3 comprises 15 residues. V was trimmed by 2 bases and J by 2 bases, leaving 10 bases between them.

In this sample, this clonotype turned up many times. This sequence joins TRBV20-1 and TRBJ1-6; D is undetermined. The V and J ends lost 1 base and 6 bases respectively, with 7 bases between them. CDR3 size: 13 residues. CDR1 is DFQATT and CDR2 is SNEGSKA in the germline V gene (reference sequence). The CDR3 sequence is CSARGVANSPLHF. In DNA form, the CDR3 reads TGCAGTGCTAGAGGGGTGGCTAATTCACCCCTCCACTTT.

CDR3 in amino acids: CASRGQGRTEAFF. The CDR3 DNA reads as TGTGCCAGCAGGGGACAGGGAAGGACTGAAGCTTTCTTT. V gene TRBV6-1 combines with J gene TRBJ1-1, with TRBD1 identical over 9 bases. CDR3 length: 13 residues. The germline V gene has CDR1 MNHNS and CDR2 SASEGT. The trim removed 6 bases at V and 5 bases at J, leaving 4 bases unmatched.

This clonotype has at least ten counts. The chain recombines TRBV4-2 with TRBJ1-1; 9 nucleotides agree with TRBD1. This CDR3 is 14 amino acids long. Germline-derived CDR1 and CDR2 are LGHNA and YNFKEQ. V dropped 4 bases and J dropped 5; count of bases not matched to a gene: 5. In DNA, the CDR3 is TGTGCCAGCAGCCCTCAGACAGGGGGAACTGAAGCTTTCTTT. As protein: CASSPQTGGTEAFF.

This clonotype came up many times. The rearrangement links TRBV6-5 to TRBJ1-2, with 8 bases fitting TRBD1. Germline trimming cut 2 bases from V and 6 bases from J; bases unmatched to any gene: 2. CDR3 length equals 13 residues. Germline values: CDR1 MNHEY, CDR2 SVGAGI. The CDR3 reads CASSYLTGDGYTF. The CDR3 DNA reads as TGTGCCAGCAGTTACCTGACAGGGGATGGCTACACCTTC.

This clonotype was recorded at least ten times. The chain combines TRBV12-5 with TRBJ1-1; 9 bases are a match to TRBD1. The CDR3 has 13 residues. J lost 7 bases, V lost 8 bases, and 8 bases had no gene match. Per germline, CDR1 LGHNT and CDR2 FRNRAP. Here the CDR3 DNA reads TGTGCTAGTTCGACAGGGGGAAGCGGTGAAGCTTTCTTT. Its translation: CASSTGGSGEAFF.

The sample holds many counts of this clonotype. In nucleotides, the CDR3 is TGTGCCATCAGTGAGTCTGCAGGGTCTGGGGCCAACGTCCTGACTTTC. The encoded protein is CAISESAGSGANVLTF. V usage is TRBV10-3 and J usage is TRBJ2-6; D may be TRBD1 (5 bases). The CDR3 runs 16 residues. Germline CDR1 and CDR2: ENHRY and SYGVKD. Trimming removed 0 bases from V and 1 base from J, with 7 bases in between.

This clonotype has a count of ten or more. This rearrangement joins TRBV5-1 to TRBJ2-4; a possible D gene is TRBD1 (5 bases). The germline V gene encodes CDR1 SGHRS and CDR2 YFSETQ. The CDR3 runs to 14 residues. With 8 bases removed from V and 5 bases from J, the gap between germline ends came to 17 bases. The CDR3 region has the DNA TGCGCCAGTCACCCAGGGTCTCCCGAAAACATTCAGTACTTC. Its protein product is CASHPGSPENIQYF.

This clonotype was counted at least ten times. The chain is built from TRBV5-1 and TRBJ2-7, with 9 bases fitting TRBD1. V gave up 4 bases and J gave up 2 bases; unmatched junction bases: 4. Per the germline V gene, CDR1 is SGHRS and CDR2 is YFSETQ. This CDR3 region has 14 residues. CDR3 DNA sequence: TGCGCCAGCAGCGGGACAGGGATAACCTACGAGCAGTACTTC. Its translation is CASSGTGITYEQYF.

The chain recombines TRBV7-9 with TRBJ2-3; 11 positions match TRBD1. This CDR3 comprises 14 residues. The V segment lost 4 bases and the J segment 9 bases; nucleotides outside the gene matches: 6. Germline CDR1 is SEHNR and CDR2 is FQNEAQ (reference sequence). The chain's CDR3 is CASSSRDRGDTQYF. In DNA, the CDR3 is TGTGCCAGCAGCTCCAGGGACAGGGGGGACACGCAGTATTTT.

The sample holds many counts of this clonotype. This CDR3 reads CASSPSGGQGTYEQYF. The CDR3 DNA is TGTGCCAGCAGCCCCTCTGGGGGACAGGGTACCTACGAGCAGTACTTC. V usage is TRBV7-2 and J usage is TRBJ2-7; 9 positions agree with TRBD1. J lost 2 bases, V lost 5 bases, and 10 bases had no gene match. CDR3 length: 16 amino acids. Germline CDR1 SGHTA, CDR2 FQGNSA.

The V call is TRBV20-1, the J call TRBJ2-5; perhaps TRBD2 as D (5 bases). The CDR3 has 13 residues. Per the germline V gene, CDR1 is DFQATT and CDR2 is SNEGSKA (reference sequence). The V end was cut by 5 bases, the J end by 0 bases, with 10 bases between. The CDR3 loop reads CSAPVLDQETQYF. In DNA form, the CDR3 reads TGCAGTGCTCCTGTACTAGACCAAGAGACCCAGTACTTC.

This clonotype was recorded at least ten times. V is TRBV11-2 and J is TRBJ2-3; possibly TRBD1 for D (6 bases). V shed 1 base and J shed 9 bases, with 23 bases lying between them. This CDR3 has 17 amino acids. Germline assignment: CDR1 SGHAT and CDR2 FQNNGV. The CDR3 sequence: CASSLGPSNRERPTQYF. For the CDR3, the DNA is TGTGCCAGCAGCTTAGGTCCCTCGAACAGGGAACGCCCGACGCAGTATTTT.

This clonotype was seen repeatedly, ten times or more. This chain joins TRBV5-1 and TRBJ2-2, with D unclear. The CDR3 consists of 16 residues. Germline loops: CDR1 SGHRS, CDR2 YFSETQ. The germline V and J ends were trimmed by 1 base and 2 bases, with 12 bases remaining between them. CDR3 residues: CASSLRPVFNTGELFF. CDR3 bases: TGCGCCAGCAGCTTGCGACCGGTTTTTAACACCGGGGAGCTGTTTTTT. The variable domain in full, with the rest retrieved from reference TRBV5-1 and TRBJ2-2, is KAGVTQTPRYLIKTRGQQVTLSCSPISGHRSVSWYQQTPGQGLQFLFEYFSETQRNKGNFPGRFSGRQFSNSRSEMNVSTLELGDSALYLCASSLRPVFNTGELFFGEGSRLTVL.

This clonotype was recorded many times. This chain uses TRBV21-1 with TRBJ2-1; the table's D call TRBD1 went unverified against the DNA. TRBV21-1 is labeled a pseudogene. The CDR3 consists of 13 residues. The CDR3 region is CASSPGRYNEQFF. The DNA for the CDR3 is TGTGCCAGCAGTCCGGGCCGATACAATGAGCAGTTCTTC.

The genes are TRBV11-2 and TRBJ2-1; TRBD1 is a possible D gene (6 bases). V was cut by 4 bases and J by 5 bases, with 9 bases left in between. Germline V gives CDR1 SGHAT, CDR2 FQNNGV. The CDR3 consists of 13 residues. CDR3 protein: CASSSQGHNEQFF. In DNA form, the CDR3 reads TGTGCCAGCAGCTCCCAGGGGCACAATGAGCAGTTCTTC. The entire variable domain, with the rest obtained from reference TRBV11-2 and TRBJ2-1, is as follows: EAGVAQSPRYKIIEKRQSVAFWCNPISGHATLYWYQQILGQGPKLLIQFQNNGVVDDSQLPKDRFSAERLKGVDSTLKIQPAKLEDSAVYLCASSSQGHNEQFFGPGTRLTVL.

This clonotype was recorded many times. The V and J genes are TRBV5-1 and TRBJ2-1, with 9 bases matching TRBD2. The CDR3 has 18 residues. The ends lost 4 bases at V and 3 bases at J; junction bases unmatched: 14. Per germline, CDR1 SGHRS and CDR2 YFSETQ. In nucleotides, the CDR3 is TGCGCCAGCAGCGGTATTGCCCAAGCGGGGGGTCTCTACAATGAGCAGTTCTTC. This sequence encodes CASSGIAQAGGLYNEQFF.

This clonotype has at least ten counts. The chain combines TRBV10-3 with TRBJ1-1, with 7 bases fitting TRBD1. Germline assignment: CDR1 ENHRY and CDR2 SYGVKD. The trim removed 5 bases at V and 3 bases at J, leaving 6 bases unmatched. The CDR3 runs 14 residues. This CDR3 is CAISTGDGDTEAFF. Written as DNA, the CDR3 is TGTGCCATCAGTACAGGGGATGGTGACACTGAAGCTTTCTTT.